A selection of T cell receptor beta chains follows, all from one sample in a study of blood T cell repertoires in COVID-19. The method was immunoSEQ multiplex PCR; TCRdb's version includes in-frame clones alone and lacks a portion of them. The sample contains approximately 100,000 clones, more than 90% of which appear only once. The sample taken for sequencing was peripheral blood. The origin of the receptors is a man between 70 and 80 years old with acute or convalescent COVID-19. Each CDR3 is given with its conserved first and last residue. The D gene is left open where the match is weak. Expanded clones get a size class; other rows say once, few or many, or leave the size out.

clone_size j_call v_call d_call cdr3_nt cdr3_aa
- TRBJ1-1 TRBV15 - TGTGCCACCAGCCGGGGACGGAGGGTCGACACTGAAGCTTTCTTT CATSRGRRVDTEAFF
- TRBJ2-1 TRBV7-9 TRBD2 TGTGCCAGCAGCTTAACCACTAGCGGGGACGCCTACAATGAGCAGTTCTTC CASSLTTSGDAYNEQFF
- TRBJ2-7 TRBV5-8 - TGTGCCAGCAGCTTGTTAGCTAGCAGCTCCTACGAGCAGTACTTC CASSLLASSSYEQYF
once TRBJ1-1 TRBV11-2 - TGTGCCAGCAGCTTCGTCGGAGTGGGGGCCACTGAAGCTTTCTTT CASSFVGVGATEAFF
- TRBJ2-7 TRBV27 TRBD1 TGTGCCAGCAGTTTGGGACAGGGGGGCGAGCAGTACTTC CASSLGQGGEQYF
- TRBJ2-7 TRBV3-1/TRBV3-2 - TGTGCCAGCAGCCCAGGGGCGCGAGACCGATTCTACGAGCAGTACTTC CASSPGARDRFYEQYF
- TRBJ2-1 TRBV9 TRBD2 TGTGCCAGCAGCGTAGCCCCCGGAGGGAGGGTCCTCGGGGAGCAGTTCTTC CASSVAPGGRVLGEQFF
- TRBJ2-7 TRBV7-6 TRBD2 TGTGCCTCAGGACTAGCGGGTCGAAACGAGCAGTACTTC CASGLAGRNEQYF
- TRBJ2-3 TRBV27 - TGTGCCAGCAAAACGGGTTCCACAGATACGCAGTATTTT CASKTGSTDTQYF
- TRBJ1-2 TRBV28 - TGTGCCAGCAGTTTACGGGGTTATGGCTACACCTTC CASSLRGYGYTF
once TRBJ2-7 TRBV10-3 - TGTGCCATCAGAACAACTACAAGCTCCTACGAGCAGTACTTC CAIRTTTSSYEQYF
- TRBJ1-1 TRBV6-6 TRBD1 TGTGCCAGCAAGAGGCAGGGGGCGGCGGGCACTGAAGCTTTCTTT CASKRQGAAGTEAFF
- TRBJ1-3 TRBV9 - TGTGCCAGCAGCGGGACAAACTCTGGAAACACCATATATTTT CASSGTNSGNTIYF
- TRBJ2-7 TRBV7-6 - TGTGCCAGCAGCTTAACGGGGTCCGAGCAGTACTTC CASSLTGSEQYF
- TRBJ2-5 TRBV5-6 TRBD1 TGTGCCAGCCATCTCAACCAGGGGGCGCGGTCCCAAGAGACCCAGTACTTC CASHLNQGARSQETQYF
- TRBJ1-5 TRBV28 TRBD1 TGTGCCAGCAGTCACAGGGGGAACCAGCAGACCCAGCATTTT CASSHRGNQQTQHF
- TRBJ2-5 TRBV4-3 TRBD2 TGCGCCAGCAGCCAGGGGGGGACTAGCGGGAGTTGGGAGACCCAGTACTTC CASSQGGTSGSWETQYF
once TRBJ2-1 TRBV19 TRBD2 TGTGCCAGTAGTAGAGGCGGGAGGGCCTACAATGAGCAGTTCTTC CASSRGGRAYNEQFF
- TRBJ2-1 TRBV12-2 - TGTGCAAGTCGCTCCCGACTAGCGGGAAGGGATGAGCAGTTCTTC CASRSRLAGRDEQFF
once TRBJ2-7 TRBV4-3 TRBD2 TGCGCCAGCAGCCAAGATTGGGGCGGGGGGTCCTACGAGCAGTACTTC CASSQDWGGGSYEQYF
- TRBJ2-7 TRBV7-6 TRBD1 TGTGCCAGCAGCTTAGAGGGACAGGGCCTCGAGCAGTACTTC CASSLEGQGLEQYF
- TRBJ2-3 TRBV6-5 TRBD2 TGTGCCACCTGGGGGGGTTCGGGCACAGATACGCAGTATTTT CATWGGSGTDTQYF
- TRBJ1-2 TRBV7-2 - TGTGCCAGCAGCCAGTGGGAGGATGGCTACACCTTC CASSQWEDGYTF
- TRBJ1-1 TRBV3-1/TRBV3-2 - TGTGCCAGCAGCCAAGCGTCAGTGAACACTGAAGCTTTCTTT CASSQASVNTEAFF
- TRBJ2-5 TRBV9 - TGTGCCAGCAGCATGGCCGTGGGGACCGGAGGGGAGACCCAGTACTTC CASSMAVGTGGETQYF
once TRBJ1-2 TRBV14 - TGTGCCAGCAGCGTAAACCAGGTCTATGGCTACACCTTC CASSVNQVYGYTF
- TRBJ1-1 TRBV5-4 - TGTGCCAGCAGCTTTATTGAGGGATGGACTGAAGCTTTCTTT CASSFIEGWTEAFF
- TRBJ1-5 TRBV28 - TGTGCCATCTCAGGGGTACGCAATCAGCCCCAGCATTTT CAISGVRNQPQHF
- TRBJ1-2 TRBV28 - TGTGCCAGCAGTCGGATCCGGGACTATGGCTACACCTTC CASSRIRDYGYTF
once TRBJ1-1 TRBV25-1 - TGTGCCAGCAGTAATTCACAGGGAACGAAAACTTTCTTT CASSNSQGTKTFF
- TRBJ1-2 TRBV4-1 - TGCGCCAGCAGCCAAACTTACGGCTACACCTTC CASSQTYGYTF
once TRBJ2-7 TRBV10-3 - TGTGCCATCAGTGAGACAGGGGCCCGGGGGGAGCAGTACTTC CAISETGARGEQYF
once TRBJ1-5 TRBV6-5 - TGTGCCAGCAGTTCCTTAGACAGGAATGAGCCCCAGCATTTT CASSSLDRNEPQHF
- TRBJ2-3 TRBV27 - TGTGCCAGCAGTCCGAGACTGGACACAGATACGCAGTATTTT CASSPRLDTDTQYF
- TRBJ2-7 TRBV6-5 - TGTGCCAGCAGTTATAGACAGGTTGGCTACGAGCAGTACTTC CASSYRQVGYEQYF
- TRBJ1-1 TRBV5-1 - TGCGCCAGCCTTGGAGGGAACACTGAAGCTTTCTTT CASLGGNTEAFF
- TRBJ2-3 TRBV7-6 - TGTGCCAGCAGCCTGTCCGGGGTCGGCCGGGTGGATACGCAGTATTTT CASSLSGVGRVDTQYF